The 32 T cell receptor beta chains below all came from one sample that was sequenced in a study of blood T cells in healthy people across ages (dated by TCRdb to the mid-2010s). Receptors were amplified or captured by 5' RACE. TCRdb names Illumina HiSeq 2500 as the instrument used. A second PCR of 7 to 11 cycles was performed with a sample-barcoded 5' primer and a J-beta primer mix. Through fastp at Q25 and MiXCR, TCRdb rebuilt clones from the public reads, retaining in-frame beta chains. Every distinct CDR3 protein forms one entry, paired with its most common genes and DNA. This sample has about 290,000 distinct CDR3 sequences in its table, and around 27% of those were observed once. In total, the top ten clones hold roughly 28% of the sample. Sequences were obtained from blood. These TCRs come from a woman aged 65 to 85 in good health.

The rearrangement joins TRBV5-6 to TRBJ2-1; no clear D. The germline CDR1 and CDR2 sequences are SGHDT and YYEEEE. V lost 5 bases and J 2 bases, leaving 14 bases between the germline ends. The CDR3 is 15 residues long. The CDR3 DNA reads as TGTGCCAGCAGGCTCCGAACGACCACCTACAATGAGCAGTTCTTC. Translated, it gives CASRLRTTTYNEQFF.

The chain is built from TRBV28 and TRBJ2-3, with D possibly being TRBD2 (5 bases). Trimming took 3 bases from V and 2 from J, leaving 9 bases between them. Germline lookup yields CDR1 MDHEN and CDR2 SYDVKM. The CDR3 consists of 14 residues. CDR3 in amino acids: CASSFRLATDTQYF. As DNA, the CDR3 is TGTGCCAGCAGTTTTCGCCTAGCCACAGATACGCAGTATTTT.

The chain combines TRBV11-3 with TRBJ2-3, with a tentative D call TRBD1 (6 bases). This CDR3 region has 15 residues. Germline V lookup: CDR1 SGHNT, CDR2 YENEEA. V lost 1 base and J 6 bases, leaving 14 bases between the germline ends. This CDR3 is CASSLGARGMDTQYF. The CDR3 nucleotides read TGTGCCAGCAGCTTAGGGGCGAGGGGGATGGATACGCAGTATTTT.

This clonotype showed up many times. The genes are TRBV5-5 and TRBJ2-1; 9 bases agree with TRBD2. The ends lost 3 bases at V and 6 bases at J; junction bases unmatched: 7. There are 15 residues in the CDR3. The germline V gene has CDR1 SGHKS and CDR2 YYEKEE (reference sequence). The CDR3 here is CASSSRSSGSNEQFF. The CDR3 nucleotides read TGTGCCAGCAGCTCCCGGAGTAGCGGGAGCAATGAGCAGTTCTTC.

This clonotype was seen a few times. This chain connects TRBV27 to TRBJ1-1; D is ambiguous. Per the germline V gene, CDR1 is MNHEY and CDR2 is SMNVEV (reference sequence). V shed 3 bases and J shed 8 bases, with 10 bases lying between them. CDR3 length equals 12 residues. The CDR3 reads CASSLSPSEAFF. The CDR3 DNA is TGTGCCAGCAGTTTGTCCCCCTCCGAAGCTTTCTTT.

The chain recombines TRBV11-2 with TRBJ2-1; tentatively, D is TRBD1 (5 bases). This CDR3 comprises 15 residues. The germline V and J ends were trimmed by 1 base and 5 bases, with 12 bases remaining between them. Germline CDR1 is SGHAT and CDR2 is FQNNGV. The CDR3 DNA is TGTGCCAGCAGCTTAGTAGGTGGGGCGGACAATGAGCAGTTCTTC. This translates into CASSLVGGADNEQFF.

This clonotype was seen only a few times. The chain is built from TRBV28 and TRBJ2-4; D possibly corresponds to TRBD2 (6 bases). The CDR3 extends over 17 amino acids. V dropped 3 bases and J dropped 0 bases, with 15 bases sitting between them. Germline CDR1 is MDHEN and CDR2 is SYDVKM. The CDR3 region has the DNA TGTGCCAGCAGTTTCACTTCCGTGGGGGGAGCCAAAAACATTCAGTACTTC. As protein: CASSFTSVGGAKNIQYF.

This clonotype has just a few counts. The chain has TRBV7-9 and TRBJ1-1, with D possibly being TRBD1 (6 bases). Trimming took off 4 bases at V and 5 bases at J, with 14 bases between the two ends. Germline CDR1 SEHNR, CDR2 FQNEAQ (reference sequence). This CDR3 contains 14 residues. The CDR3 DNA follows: TGTGCCAGCAGCTGGCGACAGGAAGGGACTGAAGCTTTCTTT. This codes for CASSWRQEGTEAFF. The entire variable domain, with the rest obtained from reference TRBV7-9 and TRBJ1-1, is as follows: DTGVSQNPRHKITKRGQNVTFRCDPISEHNRLYWYRQTLGQGPEFLTYFQNEAQLEKSRLLSDRFSAERPKGSFSTLEIQRTEQGDSAMYLCASSWRQEGTEAFFGQGTRLTVV.

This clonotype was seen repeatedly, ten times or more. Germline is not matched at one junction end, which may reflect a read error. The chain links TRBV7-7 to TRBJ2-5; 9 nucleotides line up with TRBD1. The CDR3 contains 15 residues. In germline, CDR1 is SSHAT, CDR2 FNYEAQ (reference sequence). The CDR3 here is CASSRSGTGKETQYF. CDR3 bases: TGTGCTAGCAGCAGATCCGGGACAGGGAAAGAGACCCAGTACTTC.

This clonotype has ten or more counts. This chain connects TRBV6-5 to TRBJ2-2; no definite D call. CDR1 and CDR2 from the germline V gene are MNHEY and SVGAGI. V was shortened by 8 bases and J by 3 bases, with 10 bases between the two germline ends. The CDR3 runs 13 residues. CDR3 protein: CASAQTDTGELFF. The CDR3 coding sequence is TGTGCCAGCGCCCAAACGGACACCGGGGAGCTGTTTTTT.

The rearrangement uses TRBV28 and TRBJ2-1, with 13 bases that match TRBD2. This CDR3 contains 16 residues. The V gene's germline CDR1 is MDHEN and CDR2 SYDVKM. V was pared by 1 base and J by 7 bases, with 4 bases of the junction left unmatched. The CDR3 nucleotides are TGTGCCAGCAGTTTATTGGGACTAGCGGGAAGGAATGAGCAGTTCTTC. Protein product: CASSLLGLAGRNEQFF. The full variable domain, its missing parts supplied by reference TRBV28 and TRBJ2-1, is DVKVTQSSRYLVKRTGEKVFLECVQDMDHENMFWYRQDPGLGLRLIYFSYDVKMKEKGDIPEGYSVSREKKERFSLILESASTNQTSMYLCASSLLGLAGRNEQFFGPGTRLTVL.

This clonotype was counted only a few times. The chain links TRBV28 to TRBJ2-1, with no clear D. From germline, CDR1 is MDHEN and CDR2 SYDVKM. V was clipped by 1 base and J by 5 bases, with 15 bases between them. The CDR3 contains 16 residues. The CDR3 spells CASSLSIATFDNEQFF. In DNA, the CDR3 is TGTGCCAGCAGTTTATCAATAGCCACCTTTGACAATGAGCAGTTCTTC.

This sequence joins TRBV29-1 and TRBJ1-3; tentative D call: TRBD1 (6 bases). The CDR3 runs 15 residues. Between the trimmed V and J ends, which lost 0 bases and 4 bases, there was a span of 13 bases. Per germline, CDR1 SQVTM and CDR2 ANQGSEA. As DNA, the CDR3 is TGCAGCGTTGAAGATCTAAGGGGGTTAGGAAACACCATATATTTT. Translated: CSVEDLRGLGNTIYF.

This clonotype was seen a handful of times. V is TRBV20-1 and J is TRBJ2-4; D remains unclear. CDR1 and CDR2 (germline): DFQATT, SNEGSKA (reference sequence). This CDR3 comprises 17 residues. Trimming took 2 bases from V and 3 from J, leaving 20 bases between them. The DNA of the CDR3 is TGCAGTGCTAGATCCCAGCAGCCTCCGACTGTCAAAAACATTCAGTACTTC. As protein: CSARSQQPPTVKNIQYF.

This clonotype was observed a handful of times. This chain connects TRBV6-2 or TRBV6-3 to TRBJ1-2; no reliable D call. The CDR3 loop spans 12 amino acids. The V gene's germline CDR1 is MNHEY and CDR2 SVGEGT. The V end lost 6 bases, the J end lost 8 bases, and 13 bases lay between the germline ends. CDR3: CASSPEMGGYTF. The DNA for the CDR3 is TGTGCCAGCAGCCCTGAGATGGGCGGCTACACCTTC.

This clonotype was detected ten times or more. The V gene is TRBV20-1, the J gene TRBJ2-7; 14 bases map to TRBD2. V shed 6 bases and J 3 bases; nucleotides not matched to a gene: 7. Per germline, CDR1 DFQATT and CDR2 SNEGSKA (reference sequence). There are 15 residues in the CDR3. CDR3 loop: CSAVGLAGAVYEQYF. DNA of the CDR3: TGCAGTGCAGTGGGACTAGCGGGAGCTGTCTACGAGCAGTACTTC.

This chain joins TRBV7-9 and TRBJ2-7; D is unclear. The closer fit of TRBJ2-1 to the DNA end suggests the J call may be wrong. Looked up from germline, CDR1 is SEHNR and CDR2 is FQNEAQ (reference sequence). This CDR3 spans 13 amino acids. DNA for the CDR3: TGTGCCAGCGGCCACACATTGGGCGATGAGCAGTTCTTC. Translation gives CASGHTLGDEQFF.

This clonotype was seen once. CDR3 DNA: TGTGCCAGCACCTGGGGGGGTTTGGTGGATGGCTACACCTTC. Protein sequence: CASTWGGLVDGYTF. The chain couples TRBV12-3 or TRBV12-4 to TRBJ1-2; possible D gene TRBD1, 5 bases. Trimming took 7 bases from V and 6 from J, leaving 18 bases between them. The CDR3 has 14 residues.

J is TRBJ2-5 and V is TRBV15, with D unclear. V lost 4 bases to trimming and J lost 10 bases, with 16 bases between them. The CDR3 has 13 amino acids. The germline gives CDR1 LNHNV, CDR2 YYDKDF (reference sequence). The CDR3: CATSILLQGGQYF. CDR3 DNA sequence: TGTGCCACCAGCATACTGCTCCAAGGCGGCCAGTACTTC.

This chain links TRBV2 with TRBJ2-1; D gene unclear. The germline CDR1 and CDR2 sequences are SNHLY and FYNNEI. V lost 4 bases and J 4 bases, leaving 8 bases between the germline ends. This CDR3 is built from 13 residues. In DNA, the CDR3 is TGTGCCAGCAGTGGACTGGTTTACAATGAGCAGTTCTTC. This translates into CASSGLVYNEQFF.

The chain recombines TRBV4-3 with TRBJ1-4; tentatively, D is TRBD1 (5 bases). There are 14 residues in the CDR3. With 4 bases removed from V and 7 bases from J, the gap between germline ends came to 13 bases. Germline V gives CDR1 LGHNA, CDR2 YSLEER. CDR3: CASSRIRGGEKLFF. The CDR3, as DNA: TGCGCCAGCAGCCGAATCCGGGGGGGTGAAAAACTGTTTTTT.

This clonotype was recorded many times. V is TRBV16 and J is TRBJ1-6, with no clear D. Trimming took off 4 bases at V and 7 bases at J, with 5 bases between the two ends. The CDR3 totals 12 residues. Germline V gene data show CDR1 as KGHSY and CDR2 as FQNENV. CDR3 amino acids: CASSPGNSPLHF. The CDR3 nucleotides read TGTGCCAGCAGCCCTGGAAATTCACCCCTCCACTTT.

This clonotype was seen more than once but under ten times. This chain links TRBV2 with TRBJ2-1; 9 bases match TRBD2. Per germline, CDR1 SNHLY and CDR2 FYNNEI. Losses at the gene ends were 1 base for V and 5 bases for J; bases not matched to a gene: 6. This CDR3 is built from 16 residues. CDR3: CASSEVRLAAHNEQFF. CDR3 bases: TGTGCCAGCAGTGAAGTTAGACTAGCGGCACACAATGAGCAGTTCTTC.

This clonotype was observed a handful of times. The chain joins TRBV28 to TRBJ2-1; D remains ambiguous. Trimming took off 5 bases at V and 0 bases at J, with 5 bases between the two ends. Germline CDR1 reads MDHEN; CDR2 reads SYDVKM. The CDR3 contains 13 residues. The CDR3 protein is CASSVGSYNEQFF. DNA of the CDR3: TGTGCCAGCAGTGTCGGCTCCTACAATGAGCAGTTCTTC.

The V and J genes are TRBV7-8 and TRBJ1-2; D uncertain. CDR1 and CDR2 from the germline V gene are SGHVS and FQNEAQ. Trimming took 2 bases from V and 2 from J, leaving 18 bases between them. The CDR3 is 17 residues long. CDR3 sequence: CASSLFRVPDLNYGYTF. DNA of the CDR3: TGTGCCAGCAGCTTATTTAGGGTTCCCGATTTGAACTATGGCTACACCTTC.

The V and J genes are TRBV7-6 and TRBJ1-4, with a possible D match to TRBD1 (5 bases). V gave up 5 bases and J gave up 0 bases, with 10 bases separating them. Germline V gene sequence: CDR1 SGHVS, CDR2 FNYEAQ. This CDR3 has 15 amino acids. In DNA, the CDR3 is TGTGCCAGCAGCCGCCGACAGTCAACTAATGAAAAACTGTTTTTT. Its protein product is CASSRRQSTNEKLFF.

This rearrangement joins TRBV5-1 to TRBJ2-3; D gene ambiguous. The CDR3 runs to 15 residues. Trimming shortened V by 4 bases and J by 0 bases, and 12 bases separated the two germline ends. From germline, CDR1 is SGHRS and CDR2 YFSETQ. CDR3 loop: CASSAVGLSTDTQYF. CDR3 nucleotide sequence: TGCGCCAGCAGCGCTGTTGGGCTAAGCACAGATACGCAGTATTTT.

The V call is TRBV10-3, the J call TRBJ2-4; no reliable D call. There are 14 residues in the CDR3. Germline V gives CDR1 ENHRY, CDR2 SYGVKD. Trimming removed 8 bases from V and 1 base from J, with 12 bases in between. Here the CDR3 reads CAIVGYGAKNIQYF. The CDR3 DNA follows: TGTGCCATCGTCGGGTATGGGGCCAAAAACATTCAGTACTTC.

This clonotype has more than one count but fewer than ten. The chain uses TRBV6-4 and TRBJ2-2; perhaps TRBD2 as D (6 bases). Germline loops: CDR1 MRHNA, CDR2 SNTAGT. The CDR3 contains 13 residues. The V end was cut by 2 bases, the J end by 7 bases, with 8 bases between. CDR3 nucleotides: TGTGCCAGCAGTGACAGGAGGGGCGGGGAGCTGTTTTTT. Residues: CASSDRRGGELFF.

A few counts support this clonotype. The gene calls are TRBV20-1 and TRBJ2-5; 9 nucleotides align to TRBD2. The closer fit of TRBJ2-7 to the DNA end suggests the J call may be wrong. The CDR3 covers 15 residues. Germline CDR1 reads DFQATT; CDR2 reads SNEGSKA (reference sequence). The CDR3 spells CSAPVSGRLSYEQYF. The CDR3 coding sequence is TGCAGTGCTCCCGTTAGCGGGAGATTGTCCTACGAGCAGTACTTC.

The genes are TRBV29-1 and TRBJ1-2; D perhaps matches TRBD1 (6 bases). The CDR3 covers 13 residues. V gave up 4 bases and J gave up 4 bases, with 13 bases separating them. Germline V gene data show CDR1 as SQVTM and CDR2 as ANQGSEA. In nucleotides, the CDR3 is TGCAGCGTTGGGGCAGGGGAGGCCTATGGCTACACCTTC. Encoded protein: CSVGAGEAYGYTF.

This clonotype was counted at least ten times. This CDR3 reads CASSVASGVEQYF. The CDR3 DNA reads TGTGCCAGCAGCGTAGCCTCCGGGGTAGAGCAGTACTTC. The rearrangement uses TRBV9 and TRBJ2-7; D perhaps matches TRBD2 (5 bases). V lost 0 bases and J lost 7, with 11 bases in between. This CDR3 is built from 13 residues. CDR1 is SGDLS, CDR2 YYNGEE, per germline.